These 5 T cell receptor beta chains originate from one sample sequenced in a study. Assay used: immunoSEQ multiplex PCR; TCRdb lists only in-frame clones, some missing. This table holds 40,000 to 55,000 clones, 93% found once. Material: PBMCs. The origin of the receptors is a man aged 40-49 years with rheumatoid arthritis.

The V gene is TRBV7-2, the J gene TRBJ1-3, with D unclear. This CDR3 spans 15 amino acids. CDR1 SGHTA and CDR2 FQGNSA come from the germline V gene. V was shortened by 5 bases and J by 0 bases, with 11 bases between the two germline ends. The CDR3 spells CASSLRWSSGNTIYF. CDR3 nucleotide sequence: TGTGCCAGCAGCCTACGTTGGAGCTCTGGAAACACCATATATTTT.

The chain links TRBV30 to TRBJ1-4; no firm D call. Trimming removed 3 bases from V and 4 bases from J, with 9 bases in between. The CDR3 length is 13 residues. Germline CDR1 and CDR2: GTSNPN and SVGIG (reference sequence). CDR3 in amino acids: CAWSPPVNEKLFF. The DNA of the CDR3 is TGTGCCTGGAGCCCTCCCGTTAATGAAAAACTGTTTTTT. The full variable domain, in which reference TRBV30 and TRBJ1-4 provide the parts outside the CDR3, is SQTIHQWPATLVQPVGSPLSLECTVEGTSNPNLYWYRQAAGRGLQLLFYSVGIGQISSEVPQNLSASRPQDRQFILSSKKLLLSDSGFYLCAWSPPVNEKLFFGSGTQLSVL.

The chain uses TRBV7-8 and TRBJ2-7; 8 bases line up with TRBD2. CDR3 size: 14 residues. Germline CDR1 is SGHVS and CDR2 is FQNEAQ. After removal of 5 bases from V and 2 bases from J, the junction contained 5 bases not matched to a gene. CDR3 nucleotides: TGTGCCAGCAGCATAGGTAGCGGGACCTACGAGCAGTACTTC. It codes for CASSIGSGTYEQYF.

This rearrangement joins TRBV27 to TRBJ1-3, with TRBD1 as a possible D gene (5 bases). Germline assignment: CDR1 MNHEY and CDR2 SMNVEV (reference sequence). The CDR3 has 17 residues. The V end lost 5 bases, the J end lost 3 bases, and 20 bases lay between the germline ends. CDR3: CASSINRDAGVGNTIYF. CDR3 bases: TGTGCCAGCAGTATCAACCGGGACGCGGGGGTTGGAAACACCATATATTTT.

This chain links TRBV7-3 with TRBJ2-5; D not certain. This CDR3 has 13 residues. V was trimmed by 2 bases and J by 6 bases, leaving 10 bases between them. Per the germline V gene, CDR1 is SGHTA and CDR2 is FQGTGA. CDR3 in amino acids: CASSLELGQTQYF. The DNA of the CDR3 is TGTGCCAGCAGCTTAGAGCTAGGCCAGACCCAGTACTTC.